These T cell receptor beta chains were read from a single sample in a study of cytomegalovirus exposure and HLA in healthy donors. Using immunoSEQ multiplex PCR, the repertoire was profiled, and TCRdb retains in-frame clones only, with some absent. The repertoire consists of some 150,000 clones, with 80% to 90% occurring once and the leading ten covering roughly 7.5%. Sequenced input: PBMCs. The receptors were sampled from a woman aged 30 to 39 in good health and CMV-seropositive. Each CDR3 is given with its conserved first and last residue. The D gene is left open where the match is weak. A clone size is listed for some rows: how often the clone was seen (once, few, many), or a class if it is expanded.

clone size	V gene	D gene	J gene	CDR3 protein	CDR3 DNA
.	TRBV9	.	TRBJ1-2	CASSVGGGNGYTF	TGTGCCAGCAGCGTAGGGGGAGGGAATGGCTACACCTTC
.	TRBV21-1	.	TRBJ1-1	CASSSKYRGRRDTEAFF	TGTGCCAGCAGCAGCAAATACAGGGGACGAAGGGACACTGAAGCTTTCTTT
.	TRBV6-5	TRBD1	TRBJ1-3	CASSHVQGGGNTIYF	TGTGCCAGCAGTCACGTACAGGGGGGAGGAAACACCATATATTTT
.	TRBV28	.	TRBJ1-2	CASSYREREGYTF	TGTGCCAGCAGTTATCGGGAAAGGGAAGGCTACACCTTC
.	TRBV28	TRBD1	TRBJ2-7	CASNTRDRGHEQYF	TGTGCCAGCAACACCCGGGACAGGGGACACGAGCAGTACTTC
.	TRBV27	TRBD1	TRBJ2-7	CASSFRGGQGGFYEQYF	TGTGCCAGCAGTTTTCGTGGCGGACAGGGTGGGTTCTACGAGCAGTACTTC
.	TRBV12-5	.	TRBJ1-2	CASGFAGNYGYTF	TGTGCTAGTGGTTTCGCGGGGAACTATGGCTACACCTTC
.	TRBV28	TRBD1	TRBJ1-5	CASSKDREGNQPQHF	TGTGCCAGCTCGAAAGACAGGGAAGGCAATCAGCCCCAGCATTTT
.	TRBV27	TRBD1	TRBJ2-7	CASSGQGYEQYF	TGTGCCAGCAGTGGACAGGGCTACGAGCAGTACTTC
.	TRBV6-4	.	TRBJ1-1	CASRGGENTEAFF	TGTGCCAGCAGAGGGGGGGAGAACACTGAGGCTTTCTTT
.	TRBV4-1	.	TRBJ1-2	CASSQVSGAIGYTF	TGCGCCAGCAGCCAAGTTTCAGGGGCGATTGGCTACACCTTC
.	TRBV19	TRBD1	TRBJ1-5	CASAQGLWGANQPQHF	TGTGCCAGTGCACAGGGGTTATGGGGAGCAAATCAGCCCCAGCATTTT
.	TRBV7-9	TRBD1	TRBJ1-2	CSSSSDRGISNYGYTF	TGTTCCAGCAGCTCCGACAGGGGGATTTCTAACTATGGCTACACCTTC
.	TRBV5-1	TRBD1	TRBJ1-6	CASSLVVTGGNSPLHF	TGCGCCAGCAGCTTGGTGGTGACAGGGGGTAATTCACCCCTCCACTTT
once	TRBV10-3	.	TRBJ1-6	CAISEQRDGVGSPLHF	TGTGCCATCAGTGAGCAGCGGGACGGGGTAGGTTCACCCCTCCACTTT
.	TRBV6-5	TRBD1	TRBJ2-5	CASSYTSGTGGSQYF	TGTGCCAGCAGTTACACCTCCGGGACAGGGGGCTCCCAGTACTTC
.	TRBV5-4	.	TRBJ1-4	CASSAYGTRNEKLFF	TGTGCCAGCAGCGCATACGGGACAAGGAATGAAAAACTGTTTTTT
.	TRBV9	TRBD2	TRBJ2-5	CASSVNQIAGGHETQYF	TGTGCCAGCAGCGTGAACCAGATAGCGGGGGGGCACGAGACCCAGTACTTC
.	TRBV20-1	.	TRBJ2-1	CSASILNEQFF	TGCAGTGCTAGTATATTGAATGAGCAGTTCTTC
.	TRBV7-2	TRBD1	TRBJ2-5	CASSPPRDSPLKYF	TGTGCCAGCAGCCCCCCTCGGGACAGTCCTTTGAAGTACTTC
once	TRBV7-9	.	TRBJ1-4	CASSFQEKLFF	TGTGCCAGCAGCTTTCAGGAAAAACTGTTTTTT
.	TRBV7-2	TRBD2	TRBJ2-5	CASRHSGGETQYF	TGTGCCAGCAGGCACTCGGGAGGGGAGACCCAGTACTTC
.	TRBV6-1	TRBD2	TRBJ2-7	CASRPSGGSREQYF	TGTGCCAGCAGACCTAGCGGGGGATCGAGAGAGCAGTACTTC
few	TRBV5-4	TRBD1	TRBJ1-2	CASSFRTGGRGYTF	TGTGCCAGCAGCTTCAGGACAGGGGGTAGGGGCTACACCTTC
.	TRBV7-2	.	TRBJ1-6	CASSSQPPGGTFNSPLHF	TGTGCCAGCAGCTCTCAACCACCCGGTGGGACTTTTAATTCACCCCTCCACTTT
.	TRBV7-9	.	TRBJ2-1	CASSLNWETEQFF	TGTGCCAGCAGCTTAAACTGGGAGACGGAGCAGTTCTTC
few	TRBV6-5	.	TRBJ2-7	CASSYSEGPYEQYF	TGTGCCAGCAGTTACTCGGAGGGCCCCTACGAGCAGTACTTC
few	TRBV28	.	TRBJ1-2	CASSPTVFGGYTF	TGTGCCAGCAGTCCCACAGTATTTGGTGGCTACACCTTC
.	TRBV7-8	TRBD2	TRBJ2-3	CASSLQRGSTDTQYF	TGTGCCAGCAGCTTACAGCGGGGATCGACAGATACGCAGTATTTT
.	TRBV6-4	.	TRBJ1-6	CASSFGRGSPLHF	TGTGCCAGCAGCTTTGGTCGGGGTTCACCCCTCCACTTT
.	TRBV10-3	.	TRBJ1-1	CAISEPSPTTEAFF	TGTGCCATCAGTGAGCCTAGCCCTACGACTGAAGCTTTCTTT